The present TCR beta chain was sequenced within a study of identical twins. Notes on the study in general: Out-of-frame beta chain sequences displayed weaker excess sharing between twins.

V dropped 0 bases and J dropped 5 bases, with 11 bases sitting between them. Per the germline V gene, CDR1 is SGHRS and CDR2 is YFSETQ. The length of the CDR3 is 15 residues. Comment on this clonotype: Its specificity is not known.

One entry per CDR3 protein results from TCRdb running MiXCR on the 5' RACE reads. The table shows about 790,000 distinct CDR3 sequences, with over 15% occurring only once. A further study also used this sample, focusing on T cells expressing NK-cell markers.

V gene TRBV5-1 combines with J gene TRBJ2-2, with D unclear. The receptor was isolated from a woman between 18 and 30 years old in good health. The sample taken for sequencing was PBMCs. CDR3 sequence: CASSLDVSQTGELFF. DNA for the CDR3: TGCGCCAGCAGCTTGGACGTCAGCCAAACCGGGGAGCTGTTTTTT.